The following is a T cell receptor (beta chain) sequence with its context. The source of the sample is a study of blood T cell repertoires in COVID-19. Across the study: PBMCs, B-cell-depleted T cells, or T cells provided the cDNA or gDNA that made up the material.

Here immunoSEQ multiplex PCR was the method, and the copy in TCRdb shows in-frame clones only, minus some. The sample records 250,000 to 300,000 clones, almost 85% being singletons. Per germline, CDR1 KGHSH and CDR2 LQKENI. V was trimmed by 3 bases and J by 9 bases, leaving 15 bases between them. The CDR3 has 14 amino acids. The chain uses TRBV18 and TRBJ2-4; a possible D gene is TRBD2 (5 bases). This clonotype was obtained from a middle-aged man with active or convalescent COVID-19. Input material: peripheral blood. CDR3 DNA: TGTGCCAGCTCACCGATGGGAGAGACGGGCATTCAGTACTTC. Translated, it gives CASSPMGETGIQYF.